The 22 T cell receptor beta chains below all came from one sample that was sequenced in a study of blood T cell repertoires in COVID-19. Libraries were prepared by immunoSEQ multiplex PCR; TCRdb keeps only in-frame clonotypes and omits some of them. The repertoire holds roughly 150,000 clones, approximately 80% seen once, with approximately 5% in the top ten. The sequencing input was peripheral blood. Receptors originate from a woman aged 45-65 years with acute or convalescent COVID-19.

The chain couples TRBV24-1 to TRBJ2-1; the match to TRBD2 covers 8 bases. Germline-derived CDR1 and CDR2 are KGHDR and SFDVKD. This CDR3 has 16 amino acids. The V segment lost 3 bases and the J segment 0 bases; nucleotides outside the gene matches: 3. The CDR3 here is CATSDVLAGSYNEQFF. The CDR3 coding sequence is TGTGCCACCAGTGATGTTCTAGCGGGCTCCTACAATGAGCAGTTCTTC.

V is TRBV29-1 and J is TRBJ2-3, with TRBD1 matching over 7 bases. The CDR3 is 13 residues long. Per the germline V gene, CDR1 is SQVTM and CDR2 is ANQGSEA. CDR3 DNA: TGCAGTGCAACCTCAGGGGGTTCGGATACGCAGTATTTT. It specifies CSATSGGSDTQYF.

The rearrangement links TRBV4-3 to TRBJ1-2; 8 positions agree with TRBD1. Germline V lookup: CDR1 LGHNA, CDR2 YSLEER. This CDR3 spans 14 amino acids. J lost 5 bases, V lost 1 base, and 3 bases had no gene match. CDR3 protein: CASSQVQGAYGYTF. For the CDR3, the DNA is TGCGCCAGCAGCCAAGTGCAGGGGGCTTATGGCTACACCTTC.

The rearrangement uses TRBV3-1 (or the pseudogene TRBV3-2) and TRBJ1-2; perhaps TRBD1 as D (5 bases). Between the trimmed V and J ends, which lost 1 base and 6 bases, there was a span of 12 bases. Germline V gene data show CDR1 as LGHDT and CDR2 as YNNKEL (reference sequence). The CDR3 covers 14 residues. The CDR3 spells CASSQGFQGDGYTF. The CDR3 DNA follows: TGTGCCAGCAGCCAAGGGTTCCAGGGCGATGGCTACACCTTC.

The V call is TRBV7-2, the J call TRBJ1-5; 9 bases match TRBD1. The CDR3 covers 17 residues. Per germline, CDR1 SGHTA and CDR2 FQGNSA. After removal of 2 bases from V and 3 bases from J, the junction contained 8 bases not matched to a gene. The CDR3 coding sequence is TGTGCCAGCAGCTTAAAGGGGGGACAGGGATCCAATCAGCCCCAGCATTTT. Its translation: CASSLKGGQGSNQPQHF. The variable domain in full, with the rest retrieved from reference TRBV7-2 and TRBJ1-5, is GAGVSQSPSNKVTEKGKDVELRCDPISGHTALYWYRQSLGQGLEFLIYFQGNSAPDKSGLPSDRFSAERTGGSVSTLTIQRTQQEDSAVYLCASSLKGGQGSNQPQHFGDGTRLSIL.

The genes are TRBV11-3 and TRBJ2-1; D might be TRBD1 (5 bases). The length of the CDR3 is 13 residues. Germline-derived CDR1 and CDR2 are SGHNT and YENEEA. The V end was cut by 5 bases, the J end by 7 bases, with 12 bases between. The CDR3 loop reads CASSQASGNEQFF. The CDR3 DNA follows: TGTGCCAGCAGCCAGGCGTCAGGGAATGAGCAGTTCTTC. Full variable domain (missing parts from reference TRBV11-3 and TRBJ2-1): EAGVVQSPRYKIIEKKQPVAFWCNPISGHNTLYWYLQNLGQGPELLIRYENEEAVDDSQLPKDRFSAERLKGVDSTLKIQPAELGDSAVYLCASSQASGNEQFFGPGTRLTVL.

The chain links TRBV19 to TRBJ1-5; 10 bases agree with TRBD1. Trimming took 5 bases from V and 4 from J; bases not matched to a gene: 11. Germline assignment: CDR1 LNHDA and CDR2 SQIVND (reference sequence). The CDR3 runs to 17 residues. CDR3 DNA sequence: TGTGCCAGTAGTTACGTTGGACAGGGGGTTAAGAATCAGCCCCAGCATTTT. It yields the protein CASSYVGQGVKNQPQHF.

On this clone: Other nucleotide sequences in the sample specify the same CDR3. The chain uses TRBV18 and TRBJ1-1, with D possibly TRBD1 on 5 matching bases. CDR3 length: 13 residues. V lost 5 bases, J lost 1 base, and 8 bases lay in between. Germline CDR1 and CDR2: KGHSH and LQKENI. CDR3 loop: CASSSGQNTEAFF. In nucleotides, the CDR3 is TGTGCCAGCTCATCCGGACAGAACACTGAAGCTTTCTTT.

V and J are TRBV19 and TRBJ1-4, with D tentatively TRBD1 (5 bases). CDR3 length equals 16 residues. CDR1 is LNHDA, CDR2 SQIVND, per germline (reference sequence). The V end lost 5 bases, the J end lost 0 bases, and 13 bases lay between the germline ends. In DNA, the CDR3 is TGTGCCAGTAGTTCCGGGACTGGAGCAACTAATGAAAAACTGTTTTTT. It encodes CASSSGTGATNEKLFF.

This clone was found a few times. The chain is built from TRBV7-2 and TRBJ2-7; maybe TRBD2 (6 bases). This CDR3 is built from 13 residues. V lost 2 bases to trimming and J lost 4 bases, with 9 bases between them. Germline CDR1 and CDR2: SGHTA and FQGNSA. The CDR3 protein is CASSLSEGYEQYF. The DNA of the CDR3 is TGTGCCAGCAGCTTATCGGAGGGTTACGAGCAGTACTTC.

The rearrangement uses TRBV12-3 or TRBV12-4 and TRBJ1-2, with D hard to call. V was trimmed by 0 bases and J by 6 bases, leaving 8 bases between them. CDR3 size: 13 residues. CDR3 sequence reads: CASSLAVLDGYTF. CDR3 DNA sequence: TGTGCCAGCAGTTTAGCCGTTCTAGATGGCTACACCTTC.

This CDR3 reads CASSIPPGGHSGNTIYF. CDR3 DNA: TGTGCCAGTAGTATCCCCCCAGGGGGGCACTCTGGAAACACCATATATTTT. V gene TRBV19 combines with J gene TRBJ1-3; TRBD1 agrees at 7 bases. Germline trimming cut 3 bases from V and 0 bases from J; bases unmatched to any gene: 8. Germline V gene lookup returns CDR1 LNHDA and CDR2 SQIVND (reference sequence). CDR3 size: 17 residues.

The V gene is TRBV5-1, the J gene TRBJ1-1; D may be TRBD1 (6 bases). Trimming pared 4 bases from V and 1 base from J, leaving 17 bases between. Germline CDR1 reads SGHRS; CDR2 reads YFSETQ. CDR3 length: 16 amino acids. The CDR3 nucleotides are TGCGCCAGCAGCAGGGGGGGCGGCGAACCGAACACTGAAGCTTTCTTT. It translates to CASSRGGGEPNTEAFF. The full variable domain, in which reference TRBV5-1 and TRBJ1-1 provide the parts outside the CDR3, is KAGVTQTPRYLIKTRGQQVTLSCSPISGHRSVSWYQQTPGQGLQFLFEYFSETQRNKGNFPGRFSGRQFSNSRSEMNVSTLELGDSALYLCASSRGGGEPNTEAFFGQGTRLTVV.

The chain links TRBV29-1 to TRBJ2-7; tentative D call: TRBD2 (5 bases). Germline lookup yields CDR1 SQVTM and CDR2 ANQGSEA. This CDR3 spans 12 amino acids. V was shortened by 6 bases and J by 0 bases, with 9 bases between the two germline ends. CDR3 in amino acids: CSVYEGSYEQYF. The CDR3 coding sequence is TGCAGCGTCTATGAGGGCTCCTACGAGCAGTACTTC.

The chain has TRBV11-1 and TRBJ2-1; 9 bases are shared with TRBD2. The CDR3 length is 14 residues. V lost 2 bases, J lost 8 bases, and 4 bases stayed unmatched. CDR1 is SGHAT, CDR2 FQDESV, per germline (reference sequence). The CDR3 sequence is CASSLTTSGHEQFF. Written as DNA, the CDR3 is TGTGCCAGCAGCTTAACTACTAGCGGGCATGAGCAGTTCTTC.

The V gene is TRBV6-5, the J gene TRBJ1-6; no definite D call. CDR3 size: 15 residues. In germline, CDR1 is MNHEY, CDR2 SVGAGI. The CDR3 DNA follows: TGTGCGACCAGACGGGGTCCGATGGGGAATTCACCCCTCCACTTT. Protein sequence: CATRRGPMGNSPLHF.

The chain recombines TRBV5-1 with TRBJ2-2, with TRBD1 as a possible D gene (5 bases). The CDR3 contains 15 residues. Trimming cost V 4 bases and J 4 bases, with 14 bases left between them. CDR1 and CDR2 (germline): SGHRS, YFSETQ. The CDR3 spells CASSEPTRATGELFF. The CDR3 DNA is TGCGCCAGCAGCGAACCAACCAGGGCCACCGGGGAGCTGTTTTTT.

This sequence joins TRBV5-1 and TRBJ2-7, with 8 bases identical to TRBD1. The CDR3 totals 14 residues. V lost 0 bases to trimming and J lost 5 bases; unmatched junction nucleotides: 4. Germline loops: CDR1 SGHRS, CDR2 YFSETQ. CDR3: CASSLGQGMDEQYF. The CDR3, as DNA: TGCGCCAGCAGCTTGGGACAGGGGATGGACGAGCAGTACTTC.

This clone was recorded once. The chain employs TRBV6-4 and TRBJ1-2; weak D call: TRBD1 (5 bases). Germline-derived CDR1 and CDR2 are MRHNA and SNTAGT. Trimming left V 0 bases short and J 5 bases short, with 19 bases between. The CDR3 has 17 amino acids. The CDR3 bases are TGTGCCAGCAGTGACTCGAACCCAGGGCAAAAGGGATATGGCTACACCTTC. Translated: CASSDSNPGQKGYGYTF.

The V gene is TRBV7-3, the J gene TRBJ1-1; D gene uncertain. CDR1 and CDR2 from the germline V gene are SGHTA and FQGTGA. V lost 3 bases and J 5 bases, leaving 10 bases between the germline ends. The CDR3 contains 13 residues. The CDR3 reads CASSFGLGTEAFF. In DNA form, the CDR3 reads TGTGCCAGCAGCTTTGGACTTGGGACTGAAGCTTTCTTT.

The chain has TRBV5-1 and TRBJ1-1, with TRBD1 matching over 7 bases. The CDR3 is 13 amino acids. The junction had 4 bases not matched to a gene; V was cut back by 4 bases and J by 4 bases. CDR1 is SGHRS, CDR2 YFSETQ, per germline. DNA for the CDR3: TGCGCCAGCAGCAAGACAGGGTCCACTGAAGCTTTCTTT. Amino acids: CASSKTGSTEAFF.

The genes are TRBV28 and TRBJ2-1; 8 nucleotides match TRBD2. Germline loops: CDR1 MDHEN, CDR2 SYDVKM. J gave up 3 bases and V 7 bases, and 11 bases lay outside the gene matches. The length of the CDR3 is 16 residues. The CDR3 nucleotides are TGTGCCAGCACCGACGGGGCGGGGGGTCGCTACAATGAGCAGTTCTTC. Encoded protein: CASTDGAGGRYNEQFF.